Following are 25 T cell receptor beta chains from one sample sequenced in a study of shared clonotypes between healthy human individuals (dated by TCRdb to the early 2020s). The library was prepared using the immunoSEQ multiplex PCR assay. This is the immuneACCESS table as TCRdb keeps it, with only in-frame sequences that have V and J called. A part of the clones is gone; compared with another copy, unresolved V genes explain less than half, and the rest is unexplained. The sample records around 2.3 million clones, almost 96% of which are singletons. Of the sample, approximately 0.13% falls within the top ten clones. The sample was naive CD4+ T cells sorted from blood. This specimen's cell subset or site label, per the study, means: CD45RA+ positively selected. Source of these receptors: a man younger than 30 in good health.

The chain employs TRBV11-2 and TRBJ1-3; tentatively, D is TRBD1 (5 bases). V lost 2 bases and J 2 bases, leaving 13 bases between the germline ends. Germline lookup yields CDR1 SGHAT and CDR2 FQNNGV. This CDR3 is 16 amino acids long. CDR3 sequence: CASSLSIWGTGNTIYF. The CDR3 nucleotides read TGTGCCAGCAGCTTATCTATATGGGGGACTGGAAACACCATATATTTT.

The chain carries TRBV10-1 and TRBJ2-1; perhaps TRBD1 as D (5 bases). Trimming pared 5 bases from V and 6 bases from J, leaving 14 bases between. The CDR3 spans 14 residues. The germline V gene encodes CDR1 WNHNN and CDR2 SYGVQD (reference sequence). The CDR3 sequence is CASSPSAGLNEQFF. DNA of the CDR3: TGCGCCAGCAGTCCTTCCGCAGGGCTCAATGAGCAGTTCTTC.

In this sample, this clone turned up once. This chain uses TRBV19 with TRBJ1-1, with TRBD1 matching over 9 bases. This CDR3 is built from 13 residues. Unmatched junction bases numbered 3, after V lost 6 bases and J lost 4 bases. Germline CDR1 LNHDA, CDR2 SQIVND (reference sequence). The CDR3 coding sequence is TGTGCCAGTAGGGAGGACAGGGGCACTGAAGCTTTCTTT. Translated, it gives CASREDRGTEAFF.

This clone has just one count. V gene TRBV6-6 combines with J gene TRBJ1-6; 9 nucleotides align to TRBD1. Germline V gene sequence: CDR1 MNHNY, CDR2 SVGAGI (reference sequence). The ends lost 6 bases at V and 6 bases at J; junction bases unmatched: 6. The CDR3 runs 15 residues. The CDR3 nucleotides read TGTGCCAGCAGGCCCGGGACAGGGTTTAATTCACCCCTCCACTTT. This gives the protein CASRPGTGFNSPLHF.

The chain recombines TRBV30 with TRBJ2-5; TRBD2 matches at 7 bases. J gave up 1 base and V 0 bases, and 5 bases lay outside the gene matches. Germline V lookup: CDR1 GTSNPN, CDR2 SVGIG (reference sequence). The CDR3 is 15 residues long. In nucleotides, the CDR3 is TGTGCCTGGAGTGTACGAGCGGGAACCCAAGAGACCCAGTACTTC. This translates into CAWSVRAGTQETQYF.

The CDR3, as DNA: TGCGCCAGCAGCTCGATAGCCGGAGACACCGGGGAGCTGTTTTTT. Its protein is CASSSIAGDTGELFF. The chain has TRBV5-1 and TRBJ2-2; D unresolved. The V end was cut by 3 bases, the J end by 3 bases, with 12 bases between. CDR3 length: 15 amino acids. The germline V gene encodes CDR1 SGHRS and CDR2 YFSETQ.

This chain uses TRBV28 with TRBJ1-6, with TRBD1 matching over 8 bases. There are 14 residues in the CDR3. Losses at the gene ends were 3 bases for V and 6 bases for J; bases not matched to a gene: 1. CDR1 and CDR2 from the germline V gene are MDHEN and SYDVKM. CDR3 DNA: TGTGCCAGCAGTTTGGACAGGGCTAATTCACCCCTCCACTTT. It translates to CASSLDRANSPLHF.

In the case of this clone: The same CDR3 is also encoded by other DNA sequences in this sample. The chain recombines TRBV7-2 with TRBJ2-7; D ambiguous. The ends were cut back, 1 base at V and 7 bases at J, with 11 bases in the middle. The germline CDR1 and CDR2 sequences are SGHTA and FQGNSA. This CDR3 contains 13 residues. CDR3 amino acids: CASSLGQAGEQYF. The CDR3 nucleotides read TGTGCCAGCAGCTTAGGGCAGGCAGGAGAGCAGTACTTC.

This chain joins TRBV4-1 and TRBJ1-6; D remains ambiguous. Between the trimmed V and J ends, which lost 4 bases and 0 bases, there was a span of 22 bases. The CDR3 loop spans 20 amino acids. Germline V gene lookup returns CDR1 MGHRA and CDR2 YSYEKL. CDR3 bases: TGCGCCAGCAGCCTAGACCCTTCGGGAAGACCGAGCTCCTATAATTCACCCCTCCACTTT. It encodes CASSLDPSGRPSSYNSPLHF.

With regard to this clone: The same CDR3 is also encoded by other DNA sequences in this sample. As DNA, the CDR3 is TGTGCCTGGAGTGTACTGGGGGGGCGAGAGACCCAGTACTTC. Its translation: CAWSVLGGRETQYF. The chain is built from TRBV30 and TRBJ2-5; D possibly corresponds to TRBD2 (7 bases). The CDR3 is 14 residues long. V lost 0 bases and J lost 4, with 12 bases in between. Germline V gives CDR1 GTSNPN, CDR2 SVGIG (reference sequence).

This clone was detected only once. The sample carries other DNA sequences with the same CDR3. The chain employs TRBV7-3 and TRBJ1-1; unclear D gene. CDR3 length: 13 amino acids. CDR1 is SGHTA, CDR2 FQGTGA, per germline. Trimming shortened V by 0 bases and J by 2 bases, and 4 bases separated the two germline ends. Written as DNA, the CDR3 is TGTGCCAGCAGCTTAACGGGAAACACTGAAGCTTTCTTT. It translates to CASSLTGNTEAFF.

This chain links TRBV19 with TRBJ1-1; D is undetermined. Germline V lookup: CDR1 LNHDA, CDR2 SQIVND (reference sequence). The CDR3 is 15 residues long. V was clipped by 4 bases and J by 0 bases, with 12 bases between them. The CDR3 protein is CASSTRQVLNTEAFF. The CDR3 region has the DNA TGTGCCAGTAGTACCCGCCAGGTACTGAACACTGAAGCTTTCTTT.

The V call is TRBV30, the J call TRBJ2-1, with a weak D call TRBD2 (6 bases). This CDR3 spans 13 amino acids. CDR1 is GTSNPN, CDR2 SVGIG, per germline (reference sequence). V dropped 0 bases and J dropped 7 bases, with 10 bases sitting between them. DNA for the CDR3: TGTGCCTGGAGTGTACGACTAGTTAATGAGCAGTTCTTC. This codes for CAWSVRLVNEQFF.

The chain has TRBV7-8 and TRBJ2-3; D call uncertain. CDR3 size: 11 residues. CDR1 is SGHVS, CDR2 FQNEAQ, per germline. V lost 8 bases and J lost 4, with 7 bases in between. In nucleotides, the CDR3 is TGTGCCAGCGGAATCGCAGATACGCAGTATTTT. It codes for CASGIADTQYF.

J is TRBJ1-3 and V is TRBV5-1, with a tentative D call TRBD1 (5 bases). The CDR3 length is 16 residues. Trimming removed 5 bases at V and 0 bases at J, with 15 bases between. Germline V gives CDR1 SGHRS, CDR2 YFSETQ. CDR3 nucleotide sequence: TGCGCCAGCAGTCATGAGGGACCGAACTCTGGAAACACCATATATTTT. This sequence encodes CASSHEGPNSGNTIYF. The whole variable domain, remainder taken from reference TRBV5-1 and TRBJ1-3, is KAGVTQTPRYLIKTRGQQVTLSCSPISGHRSVSWYQQTPGQGLQFLFEYFSETQRNKGNFPGRFSGRQFSNSRSEMNVSTLELGDSALYLCASSHEGPNSGNTIYFGEGSWLTVV.

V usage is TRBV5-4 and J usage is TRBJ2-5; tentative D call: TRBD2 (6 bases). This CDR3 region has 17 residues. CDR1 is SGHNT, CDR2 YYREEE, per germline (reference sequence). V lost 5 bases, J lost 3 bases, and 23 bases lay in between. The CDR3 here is CASRRGGLGTGKETQYF. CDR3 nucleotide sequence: TGTGCCAGCAGACGTGGAGGGCTTGGGACCGGGAAAGAGACCCAGTACTTC.

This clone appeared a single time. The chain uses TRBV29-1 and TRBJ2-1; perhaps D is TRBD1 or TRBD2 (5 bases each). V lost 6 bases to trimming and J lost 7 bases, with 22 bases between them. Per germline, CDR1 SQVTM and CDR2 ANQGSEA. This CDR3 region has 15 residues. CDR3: CSVQSWGPPENEQFF. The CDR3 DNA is TGCAGCGTCCAATCTTGGGGACCCCCCGAAAATGAGCAGTTCTTC.

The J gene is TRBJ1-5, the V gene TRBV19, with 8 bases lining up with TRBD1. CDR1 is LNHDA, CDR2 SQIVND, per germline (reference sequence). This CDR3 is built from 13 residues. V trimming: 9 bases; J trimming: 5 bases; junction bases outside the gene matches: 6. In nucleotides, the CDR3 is TGTGCCAGCCGCGGACAGGGCGATCAGCCCCAGCATTTT. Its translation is CASRGQGDQPQHF.

In DNA, the CDR3 is TGTGCCAGCAGTGCCAGCGGGGGGGCCATTGGGCAGTTCTTC. The encoded protein is CASSASGGAIGQFF. The V gene is TRBV25-1, the J gene TRBJ2-1, with 10 positions matching TRBD2. Trimming took 4 bases from V and 12 from J; bases not matched to a gene: 9. CDR1 is MGHDK, CDR2 SYGVNS, per germline. This CDR3 region has 14 residues.

The CDR3 here is CASSLNGAGPYEQYF. CDR3 nucleotide sequence: TGCGCCAGCAGCTTGAACGGGGCAGGACCATACGAGCAGTACTTC. The genes are TRBV5-1 and TRBJ2-7; D may correspond to TRBD1 or TRBD2 (5 bases each). The germline V gene encodes CDR1 SGHRS and CDR2 YFSETQ. Trimming removed 1 base at V and 4 bases at J, with 15 bases between. The CDR3 length is 15 residues.

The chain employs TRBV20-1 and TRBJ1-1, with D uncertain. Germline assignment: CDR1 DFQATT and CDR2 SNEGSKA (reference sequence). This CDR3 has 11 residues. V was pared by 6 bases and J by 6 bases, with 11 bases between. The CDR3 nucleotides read TGCAGTGCCCGAAGGTTGGCTGAAGCTTTCTTT. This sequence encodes CSARRLAEAFF.

CDR3 nucleotide sequence: TGTGCCAGCACGGGGACAGTGCACACAGATACGCAGTATTTT. Protein: CASTGTVHTDTQYF. The V gene is TRBV25-1, the J gene TRBJ2-3; 7 bases fit TRBD1. Germline V gene sequence: CDR1 MGHDK, CDR2 SYGVNS. V shed 7 bases, J shed 2 bases, and the junction held 6 bases outside the gene matches. This CDR3 is 14 amino acids long.

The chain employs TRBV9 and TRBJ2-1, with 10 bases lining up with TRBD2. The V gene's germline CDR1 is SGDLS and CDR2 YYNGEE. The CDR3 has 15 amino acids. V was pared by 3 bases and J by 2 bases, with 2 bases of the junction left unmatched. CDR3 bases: TGTGCCAGCAGCGCGGGACTAGCGACCTACAATGAGCAGTTCTTC. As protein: CASSAGLATYNEQFF.

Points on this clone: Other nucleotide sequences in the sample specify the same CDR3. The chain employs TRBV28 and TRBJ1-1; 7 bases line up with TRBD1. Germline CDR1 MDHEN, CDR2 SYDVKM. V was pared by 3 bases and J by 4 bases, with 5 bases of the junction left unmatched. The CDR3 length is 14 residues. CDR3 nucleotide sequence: TGTGCCAGCAGTTTGAGGGGGCTAGGCACTGAAGCTTTCTTT. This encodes CASSLRGLGTEAFF.

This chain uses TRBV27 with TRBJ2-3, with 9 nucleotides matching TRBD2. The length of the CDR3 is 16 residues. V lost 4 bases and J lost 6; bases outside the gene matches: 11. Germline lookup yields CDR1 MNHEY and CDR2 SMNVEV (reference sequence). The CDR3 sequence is CASSSISGGLQDTQYF. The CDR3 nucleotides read TGTGCCAGCAGTTCTATTAGCGGGGGACTTCAGGATACGCAGTATTTT.